Listed below are T cell receptor beta chains from one sample, sequenced in a study of beta chain features in type 1 diabetes. Sequencing used immunoSEQ multiplex PCR; TCRdb keeps in-frame clones, though not all of them. The sample shows roughly 160,000 clones, almost 8% of them seen only once. Sequenced material: central memory CD4+ T cells from blood. All receptors come from a man aged 18 to 35 with type 1 diabetes. Both conserved end residues are part of each CDR3. The D gene is left open where the match is weak. Only some rows state a clone size, as once, few, many or a class for expanded clones.

j_call: TRBJ2-5
d_call: -
v_call: TRBV29-1
clone_size: many
cdr3_aa: CSAAGAPTETQYF
cdr3_nt: TGCAGCGCTGCGGGGGCTCCAACGGAGACCCAGTACTTC

j_call: TRBJ2-2
d_call: -
v_call: TRBV11-2
clone_size: -
cdr3_aa: CASSLSRRRDTGELFF
cdr3_nt: TGTGCCAGCAGCTTAAGCAGAAGGAGGGACACCGGGGAGCTGTTTTTT

j_call: TRBJ2-5
d_call: -
v_call: TRBV18
clone_size: few
cdr3_aa: CASSPPSLQETQYF
cdr3_nt: TGTGCCAGCTCACCACCTTCACTTCAAGAGACCCAGTACTTC

j_call: TRBJ2-2
d_call: -
v_call: TRBV6-4
clone_size: few
cdr3_aa: CASKGRGTGELFF
cdr3_nt: TGTGCCAGCAAAGGTAGAGGCACCGGGGAGCTGTTTTTT

j_call: TRBJ2-2
d_call: TRBD2
v_call: TRBV14
clone_size: few
cdr3_aa: CASAGDPPGELFF
cdr3_nt: TGTGCCAGCGCGGGAGACCCACCCGGGGAGCTGTTTTTT

j_call: TRBJ1-3
d_call: TRBD1
v_call: TRBV5-1
clone_size: -
cdr3_aa: CASSLEGTGLRNTIYF
cdr3_nt: TGCGCCAGCAGCTTGGAGGGGACAGGGCTACGAAACACCATATATTTT

j_call: TRBJ2-7
d_call: TRBD1
v_call: TRBV2
clone_size: -
cdr3_aa: CASATGSEQYF
cdr3_nt: TGTGCCAGCGCGACAGGGAGCGAGCAGTACTTC

j_call: TRBJ2-3
d_call: TRBD2
v_call: TRBV13
clone_size: -
cdr3_aa: CASSLRLAGVTDTQYF
cdr3_nt: TGTGCCAGCAGCCTCCGACTAGCGGGAGTCACAGATACGCAGTATTTT

j_call: TRBJ1-2
d_call: -
v_call: TRBV30
clone_size: few
cdr3_aa: CAWSAGIGVGYTF
cdr3_nt: TGTGCCTGGAGTGCCGGGATCGGGGTAGGCTACACCTTC

j_call: TRBJ2-5
d_call: -
v_call: TRBV18
clone_size: few
cdr3_aa: CASSPAIETQYF
cdr3_nt: TGTGCCAGCTCACCAGCGATTGAGACCCAGTACTTC

j_call: TRBJ2-5
d_call: TRBD1
v_call: TRBV11-2
clone_size: -
cdr3_aa: CASSRDSQETQYF
cdr3_nt: TGTGCCAGCAGTCGGGACAGCCAAGAGACCCAGTACTTC

j_call: TRBJ2-3
d_call: -
v_call: TRBV5-8
clone_size: -
cdr3_aa: CASSLVGLVGSTDTQYF
cdr3_nt: TGTGCCAGCAGCTTGGTGGGGCTAGTCGGAAGCACAGATACGCAGTATTTT

j_call: TRBJ2-3
d_call: TRBD2
v_call: TRBV5-1
clone_size: -
cdr3_aa: CASSGRSNSGAGTDTQYF
cdr3_nt: TGCGCCAGCAGCGGCCGATCAAATAGCGGGGCGGGCACAGATACGCAGTATTTT

j_call: TRBJ2-3
d_call: TRBD1
v_call: TRBV5-1
clone_size: -
cdr3_aa: CASSPGQGRVDTQYF
cdr3_nt: TGCGCCAGCAGCCCGGGACAGGGGAGGGTGGATACGCAGTATTTT

j_call: TRBJ2-3
d_call: TRBD2
v_call: TRBV4-3
clone_size: -
cdr3_aa: CASSLGLAGRGDTQYF
cdr3_nt: TGCGCCAGCAGCCTCGGACTAGCGGGGCGGGGAGATACGCAGTATTTT

j_call: TRBJ1-4
d_call: -
v_call: TRBV6-1
clone_size: -
cdr3_aa: CASSSLGTRFF
cdr3_nt: TGTGCCAGCAGTAGCTTGGGGACACGATTTTTT

j_call: TRBJ1-2
d_call: TRBD1
v_call: TRBV28
clone_size: -
cdr3_aa: CASSNRTGVNYGYTF
cdr3_nt: TGTGCCAGCAGTAATCGCACAGGGGTGAACTATGGCTACACCTTC

j_call: TRBJ2-2
d_call: -
v_call: TRBV27
clone_size: -
cdr3_aa: CASSLAGLNTGELFF
cdr3_nt: TGTGCCAGCAGTTTGGCGGGGCTGAACACCGGGGAGCTGTTTTTT

j_call: TRBJ2-1
d_call: -
v_call: TRBV9
clone_size: -
cdr3_aa: CASSATGIEGNEQFF
cdr3_nt: TGTGCCAGCAGCGCTACAGGGATTGAGGGGAATGAGCAGTTCTTC

j_call: TRBJ2-7
d_call: -
v_call: TRBV29-1
clone_size: many
cdr3_aa: CSVGDTHTYEQYF
cdr3_nt: TGCAGCGTTGGGGACACCCATACCTACGAGCAGTACTTC

j_call: TRBJ1-6
d_call: TRBD1
v_call: TRBV2
clone_size: -
cdr3_aa: CASRVTGVGNSPLHF
cdr3_nt: TGTGCCAGCAGAGTAACAGGGGTCGGGAACTCACCCCTCCACTTT

j_call: TRBJ2-1
d_call: TRBD2
v_call: TRBV5-6
clone_size: -
cdr3_aa: CASSLWQRELAEQFF
cdr3_nt: TGTGCCAGCAGCTTGTGGCAGCGGGAGTTGGCTGAGCAGTTCTTC

j_call: TRBJ2-5
d_call: -
v_call: TRBV7-9
clone_size: -
cdr3_aa: CASSLVRGETQYF
cdr3_nt: TGTGCCAGCAGCTTAGTCCGGGGGGAGACCCAGTACTTC

j_call: TRBJ2-1
d_call: -
v_call: TRBV7-9
clone_size: -
cdr3_aa: CASSFDFGIINEQFF
cdr3_nt: TGTGCCAGCAGCTTCGATTTCGGGATTATCAATGAGCAGTTCTTC

j_call: TRBJ2-7
d_call: TRBD1
v_call: TRBV11-3
clone_size: -
cdr3_aa: CASSPGQGATYEQYF
cdr3_nt: TGTGCCAGCAGCCCCGGACAGGGGGCTACCTACGAGCAGTACTTC

j_call: TRBJ2-3
d_call: -
v_call: TRBV6-5
clone_size: few
cdr3_aa: CASSLTGQRTDTQYF
cdr3_nt: TGTGCCAGCAGCCTAACGGGACAACGCACAGATACGCAGTATTTT

j_call: TRBJ2-5
d_call: -
v_call: TRBV4-2
clone_size: -
cdr3_aa: CASSQAWGQKETQYF
cdr3_nt: TGTGCCAGCAGCCAAGCCTGGGGGCAGAAAGAGACCCAGTACTTC

j_call: TRBJ2-5
d_call: TRBD1
v_call: TRBV28
clone_size: -
cdr3_aa: CASSQGNQETQYF
cdr3_nt: TGTGCCAGTTCACAGGGGAACCAAGAGACCCAGTACTTC

j_call: TRBJ2-1
d_call: TRBD2
v_call: TRBV9
clone_size: few
cdr3_aa: CASSVRSGEGNEQFF
cdr3_nt: TGTGCCAGCAGCGTAAGGAGCGGGGAGGGGAATGAGCAGTTCTTC

j_call: TRBJ1-6
d_call: TRBD1
v_call: TRBV5-1
clone_size: few
cdr3_aa: CASSTGQSYSPLHF
cdr3_nt: TGCGCCAGCAGCACGGGACAGTCTTATTCACCCCTCCACTTT

j_call: TRBJ1-4
d_call: -
v_call: TRBV28
clone_size: -
cdr3_aa: CASSLFRAKTDATNEKLFF
cdr3_nt: TGTGCCAGCAGTTTATTCCGAGCTAAGACAGATGCAACTAATGAAAAACTGTTTTTT

j_call: TRBJ1-2
d_call: -
v_call: TRBV18
clone_size: -
cdr3_aa: CASSPETDGYTF
cdr3_nt: TGTGCCAGCTCACCGGAGACTGATGGCTACACCTTC

j_call: TRBJ2-7
d_call: TRBD2
v_call: TRBV28
clone_size: -
cdr3_aa: CASSWGGYEQYF
cdr3_nt: TGTGCCAGCAGTTGGGGGGGCTACGAGCAGTACTTC

j_call: TRBJ1-2
d_call: TRBD1
v_call: TRBV4-1
clone_size: -
cdr3_aa: CASSQVRDSPYGYTF
cdr3_nt: TGCGCCAGCAGCCAAGTTCGGGACAGCCCCTATGGCTACACCTTC

j_call: TRBJ1-5
d_call: -
v_call: TRBV6-5
clone_size: few
cdr3_aa: CASSYERDQPQHF
cdr3_nt: TGTGCCAGCAGTTACGAGAGGGATCAGCCCCAGCATTTT

j_call: TRBJ1-1
d_call: TRBD1
v_call: TRBV6-4
clone_size: -
cdr3_aa: CASSDTDRGRAEAFF
cdr3_nt: TGTGCCAGCAGTGACACTGACAGGGGGAGGGCTGAAGCTTTCTTT

j_call: TRBJ2-3
d_call: -
v_call: TRBV29-1
clone_size: -
cdr3_aa: CSVPRQLSTDTQYF
cdr3_nt: TGCAGCGTGCCCCGACAGCTAAGCACAGATACGCAGTATTTT

j_call: TRBJ2-1
d_call: TRBD2
v_call: TRBV29-1
clone_size: few
cdr3_aa: CSVEDRRTSGANEQFF
cdr3_nt: TGCAGCGTTGAAGATCGCAGGACTAGCGGCGCCAATGAGCAGTTCTTC

j_call: TRBJ2-5
d_call: -
v_call: TRBV5-1
clone_size: -
cdr3_aa: CASRVTGTSPDGETQYF
cdr3_nt: TGCGCCAGCAGGGTAACCGGGACTTCACCCGACGGGGAGACCCAGTACTTC

j_call: TRBJ1-2
d_call: TRBD1
v_call: TRBV7-2
clone_size: few
cdr3_aa: CASTSNPGTGGRYTF
cdr3_nt: TGTGCCAGCACATCGAATCCCGGGACAGGGGGACGCTACACCTTC

j_call: TRBJ2-1
d_call: TRBD1
v_call: TRBV4-3
clone_size: few
cdr3_aa: CASSQGQGAYNEQFF
cdr3_nt: TGCGCCAGCAGCCAAGGGCAGGGGGCGTACAATGAGCAGTTCTTC

j_call: TRBJ2-3
d_call: TRBD2
v_call: TRBV5-1
clone_size: few
cdr3_aa: CASSLAIGLAVTDTQYF
cdr3_nt: TGCGCCAGCAGCTTGGCCATAGGACTAGCGGTGACAGATACGCAGTATTTT

j_call: TRBJ2-1
d_call: TRBD1
v_call: TRBV2
clone_size: -
cdr3_aa: CASSLDRGNEQFF
cdr3_nt: TGTGCCAGCAGTCTGGACAGGGGCAATGAGCAGTTCTTC

j_call: TRBJ2-5
d_call: -
v_call: TRBV7-2
clone_size: few
cdr3_aa: CASSLDPARGETQYF
cdr3_nt: TGTGCCAGCAGCTTAGATCCCGCCAGGGGAGAGACCCAGTACTTC

j_call: TRBJ2-2
d_call: TRBD2
v_call: TRBV7-9
clone_size: -
cdr3_aa: CASGTSGGTGELFF
cdr3_nt: TGTGCCAGCGGGACTAGCGGGGGAACCGGGGAGCTGTTTTTT

j_call: TRBJ2-7
d_call: TRBD1
v_call: TRBV5-4
clone_size: few
cdr3_aa: CASSQETGSYEQYF
cdr3_nt: TGCGCCAGCAGCCAAGAGACAGGGAGCTACGAGCAGTACTTC

j_call: TRBJ2-3
d_call: TRBD2
v_call: TRBV18
clone_size: few
cdr3_aa: CASSPGLATDTQYF
cdr3_nt: TGTGCCAGCTCACCCGGACTAGCTACAGATACGCAGTATTTT